Each of the 25 T cell receptor beta chains below was sequenced from the same sample in a study of T cell responses to AZD1222 COVID-19 vaccine. The repertoire was sequenced with immunoSEQ multiplex PCR; TCRdb's copy has only in-frame clones and lacks some. The top ten hold over 3% of the sample, which has over 100,000 clones, roughly 90% seen once. Material: peripheral blood, obtained on day 0 of AZD1222 vaccination. The receptors derive from an adult in good health.

This clone appeared a single time. V usage is TRBV29-1 and J usage is TRBJ1-2, with D possibly matching TRBD1 (6 bases). The CDR3 loop spans 12 amino acids. V was cut by 6 bases and J by 4 bases, with 12 bases left in between. Germline CDR1 is SQVTM and CDR2 is ANQGSEA. This CDR3 reads CSVEQGPYGYTF. CDR3 DNA: TGCAGCGTCGAACAGGGACCCTATGGCTACACCTTC.

Here the CDR3 reads CASSTPGQTYQETQYF. The CDR3 DNA sequence: TGTGCCAGTAGTACGCCGGGACAGACGTACCAAGAGACCCAGTACTTC. The chain has TRBV19 and TRBJ2-5, with 7 nucleotides matching TRBD1. J gave up 0 bases and V 4 bases, and 8 bases lay outside the gene matches. The CDR3 runs to 16 residues. Germline V lookup: CDR1 LNHDA, CDR2 SQIVND (reference sequence).

CDR3 region: CASSQGRDNEQFF. The CDR3, as DNA: TGCGCCAGCAGCCAAGGGAGAGACAATGAGCAGTTCTTC. V is TRBV4-1 and J is TRBJ2-1; D not resolved. The CDR3 totals 13 residues. Germline V gene sequence: CDR1 MGHRA, CDR2 YSYEKL. V dropped 1 base and J dropped 5 bases, with 6 bases sitting between them.

J is TRBJ2-7 and V is TRBV7-9; 7 nucleotides agree with TRBD1. The trim removed 4 bases at V and 2 bases at J, leaving 8 bases unmatched. The CDR3 consists of 15 residues. The germline V gene encodes CDR1 SEHNR and CDR2 FQNEAQ (reference sequence). In DNA form, the CDR3 reads TGTGCCAGCAGCTATACAGGGGCGGCGGCCTACGAGCAGTACTTC. It yields the protein CASSYTGAAAYEQYF.

The V call is TRBV6-5, the J call TRBJ1-2, with D maybe TRBD1 (5 bases). The V end lost 0 bases, the J end lost 4 bases, and 12 bases lay between the germline ends. The CDR3 length is 15 residues. Germline CDR1 MNHEY, CDR2 SVGAGI. CDR3 loop: CASSYSSGQGYGYTF. Here the CDR3 DNA reads TGTGCCAGCAGTTACTCTTCGGGGCAAGGCTATGGCTACACCTTC.

This chain joins TRBV2 and TRBJ1-2; TRBD1 is a possible D gene (6 bases). The CDR3 sequence is 15 residues long. The V end lost 8 bases, the J end lost 2 bases, and 18 bases lay between the germline ends. Germline V gene sequence: CDR1 SNHLY, CDR2 FYNNEI. The CDR3, as DNA: TGTGCCAGCCTAACGGGGGGGCGCCTAAACTATGGCTACACCTTC. Residues: CASLTGGRLNYGYTF.

The CDR3 is CASSGGPGFPTEAFF. The CDR3 nucleotides read TGTGCCAGCAGCGGGGGCCCCGGCTTTCCGACTGAAGCTTTCTTT. The chain couples TRBV5-4 to TRBJ1-1; the D gene is possibly TRBD1 (6 bases). V lost 4 bases, J lost 5 bases, and 18 bases lay in between. This CDR3 spans 15 amino acids. Germline lookup yields CDR1 SGHNT and CDR2 YYREEE (reference sequence).

J is TRBJ1-5 and V is TRBV3-1 (or the pseudogene TRBV3-2); D possibly corresponds to TRBD1 (5 bases). CDR3 length: 15 residues. Germline CDR1 and CDR2: LGHDT and YNNKEL (reference sequence). V gave up 4 bases and J gave up 2 bases, with 12 bases separating them. CDR3 coding DNA: TGTGCCAGCAGCCGGGGGTTTGCCGGCAATCAGCCCCAGCATTTT. Translating it yields CASSRGFAGNQPQHF.

The rearrangement links TRBV4-2 to TRBJ1-6; 10 bases align to TRBD1. The ends lost 6 bases at V and 7 bases at J; junction bases unmatched: 3. From germline, CDR1 is LGHNA and CDR2 YNFKEQ. There are 14 residues in the CDR3. CDR3 amino acids: CASSQDRGNSPLHF. Here the CDR3 DNA reads TGTGCCAGCAGTCAGGACAGGGGGAATTCACCCCTCCACTTT.

The chain recombines TRBV7-2 with TRBJ2-7; D is ambiguous. The germline gives CDR1 SGHTA, CDR2 FQGNSA. The CDR3 has 14 amino acids. Trimming stripped 1 base from V and 1 base from J, with 8 bases between. The CDR3 loop reads CASSLGQPSYEQYF. The CDR3 nucleotides are TGTGCCAGCAGCTTAGGCCAGCCTTCCTACGAGCAGTACTTC.

The V call is TRBV18, the J call TRBJ1-3; D is perhaps TRBD1 (5 bases). V was clipped by 3 bases and J by 4 bases, with 16 bases between them. The CDR3 has 16 amino acids. Germline-derived CDR1 and CDR2 are KGHSH and LQKENI. The CDR3 loop is CASSPQGGATGNTIYF. The DNA of the CDR3 is TGTGCCAGCTCACCGCAGGGAGGAGCGACAGGAAACACCATATATTTT. Variable domain in full (rest from reference TRBV18 and TRBJ1-3): NAGVMQNPRHLVRRRGQEARLRCSPMKGHSHVYWYRQLPEEGLKFMVYLQKENIIDESGMPKERFSAEFPKEGPSILRIQQVVRGDSAAYFCASSPQGGATGNTIYFGEGSWLTVV.

V gene TRBV19 combines with J gene TRBJ2-1, with D possibly called TRBD1 or TRBD2 (5 bases each). This CDR3 contains 18 residues. The V gene lost 0 bases and the J gene lost 0 bases, with 15 bases spanning the gap. Germline CDR1 reads LNHDA; CDR2 reads SQIVND (reference sequence). The CDR3 DNA reads as TGTGCCAGTAGTATAGATGAGGGTCGAGGGGCCTCCTACAATGAGCAGTTCTTC. Protein sequence: CASSIDEGRGASYNEQFF.

V usage is TRBV7-9 and J usage is TRBJ1-3; no clear D. V was pared by 5 bases and J by 4 bases, with 12 bases between. CDR1 SEHNR and CDR2 FQNEAQ come from the germline V gene (reference sequence). The CDR3 covers 14 residues. The CDR3 nucleotides are TGTGCCAGCAGCGCCGGGCAATTCGGAAACACCATATATTTT. This encodes CASSAGQFGNTIYF. Full variable domain (remainder filled in from reference TRBV7-9 and TRBJ1-3): DTGVSQNPRHKITKRGQNVTFRCDPISEHNRLYWYRQTLGQGPEFLTYFQNEAQLEKSRLLSDRFSAERPKGSFSTLEIQRTEQGDSAMYLCASSAGQFGNTIYFGEGSWLTVV.

This rearrangement joins TRBV19 to TRBJ1-1; the D gene is possibly TRBD1 (6 bases). Germline lookup yields CDR1 LNHDA and CDR2 SQIVND (reference sequence). V gave up 4 bases and J gave up 4 bases, with 13 bases separating them. This CDR3 contains 14 residues. The CDR3: CASSKGTGSTEAFF. CDR3 in DNA: TGTGCCAGTAGTAAGGGCACAGGGTCCACTGAAGCTTTCTTT.

The chain links TRBV18 to TRBJ1-1, with no clear D. CDR1 and CDR2 (germline): KGHSH, LQKENI. This CDR3 has 13 residues. The V gene lost 4 bases and the J gene lost 3 bases, with 9 bases spanning the gap. The CDR3 protein is CASSRGRDTEAFF. In DNA, the CDR3 is TGTGCCAGCTCACGGGGTAGAGACACTGAAGCTTTCTTT.

The CDR3 DNA is TGTGCCAGCAGTTACCGACAGGGGATGGGTGATCAGCCCCAGCATTTT. This codes for CASSYRQGMGDQPQHF. The rearrangement links TRBV6-2 or TRBV6-3 to TRBJ1-5; 8 nucleotides match TRBD1. V lost 2 bases, J lost 5 bases, and 8 bases stayed unmatched. Germline CDR1 reads MNHEY; CDR2 reads SVGEGT. This CDR3 contains 16 residues.

V gene TRBV19 combines with J gene TRBJ1-2, with 7 bases aligning to TRBD1. Germline trimming cut 1 base from V and 1 base from J; bases unmatched to any gene: 3. Germline CDR1 is LNHDA and CDR2 is SQIVND (reference sequence). The CDR3 runs to 15 residues. CDR3 DNA sequence: TGTGCCAGTAGTATAGCGGCAGGGGGTAACTATGGCTACACCTTC. Translated, it gives CASSIAAGGNYGYTF.

This clone was picked up one time. The rearrangement links TRBV25-1 to TRBJ1-1, with D uncertain. Germline values: CDR1 MGHDK, CDR2 SYGVNS. V lost 6 bases and J 5 bases, leaving 10 bases between the germline ends. The CDR3 extends over 12 amino acids. CDR3 nucleotides: TGTGCCAGCAGACGGGAGAGGACTGAAGCTTTCTTT. Translating it yields CASRRERTEAFF. The full variable domain, rest sourced from reference TRBV25-1 and TRBJ1-1, is EADIYQTPRYLVIGTGKKITLECSQTMGHDKMYWYQQDPGMELHLIHYSYGVNSTEKGDLSSESTVSRIRTEHFPLTLESARPSHTSQYLCASRRERTEAFFGQGTRLTVV.

This clone was counted once. The chain is built from TRBV5-1 and TRBJ1-1, with TRBD1 identical over 8 bases. The CDR3 runs to 18 residues. Germline V CDR1 and CDR2: SGHRS, YFSETQ. The J segment lost 3 bases and the V segment lost 0 bases, leaving 13 bases of the junction unmatched. Here the CDR3 DNA reads TGCGCCAGCAGCTTGGGAAGGGACAGGCCGATTCGGGACACTGAAGCTTTCTTT. This sequence encodes CASSLGRDRPIRDTEAFF. Full variable domain (missing parts from reference TRBV5-1 and TRBJ1-1): KAGVTQTPRYLIKTRGQQVTLSCSPISGHRSVSWYQQTPGQGLQFLFEYFSETQRNKGNFPGRFSGRQFSNSRSEMNVSTLELGDSALYLCASSLGRDRPIRDTEAFFGQGTRLTVV.

This rearrangement joins TRBV6-5 to TRBJ2-2; D gene uncertain. Trimming cost V 7 bases and J 0 bases, with 12 bases left between them. Germline lookup yields CDR1 MNHEY and CDR2 SVGAGI. The CDR3 runs 15 residues. Here the CDR3 reads CASIQGGANTGELFF. CDR3 nucleotide sequence: TGTGCCAGCATCCAAGGCGGTGCGAACACCGGGGAGCTGTTTTTT.

This chain links TRBV12-5 with TRBJ1-1; no firm D call. V was clipped by 4 bases and J by 7 bases, with 10 bases between them. CDR1 and CDR2 from the germline V gene are LGHNT and FRNRAP. The CDR3 spans 12 residues. The CDR3 DNA sequence: TGTGCTAGTGGTTGGGGTTTGAGTGAAGCTTTCTTT. Amino acid sequence: CASGWGLSEAFF.

The chain uses TRBV19 and TRBJ1-1; D is uncertain. Germline CDR1 is LNHDA and CDR2 is SQIVND (reference sequence). The CDR3 spans 11 residues. The V end was cut by 7 bases, the J end by 5 bases, with 8 bases between. CDR3 region: CASTVGTEAFF. DNA for the CDR3: TGTGCCAGTACCGTGGGAACTGAAGCTTTCTTT. Filled out from reference TRBV19 and TRBJ1-1, the complete variable domain reads DGGITQSPKYLFRKEGQNVTLSCEQNLNHDAMYWYRQDPGQGLRLIYYSQIVNDFQKGDIAEGYSVSREKKESFPLTVTSAQKNPTAFYLCASTVGTEAFFGQGTRLTVV.

The rearrangement joins TRBV7-9 to TRBJ2-7; 7 bases are shared with TRBD1. The CDR3 totals 14 residues. Per germline, CDR1 SEHNR and CDR2 FQNEAQ (reference sequence). Trimming at V came to 3 bases and at J to 5 bases, leaving 7 bases not matched to a gene. The CDR3 here is CASSFMGQYDEQYF. In DNA, the CDR3 is TGTGCCAGCAGCTTTATGGGACAGTACGACGAGCAGTACTTC. The full variable domain, in which reference TRBV7-9 and TRBJ2-7 provide the parts outside the CDR3, is DTGVSQNPRHKITKRGQNVTFRCDPISEHNRLYWYRQTLGQGPEFLTYFQNEAQLEKSRLLSDRFSAERPKGSFSTLEIQRTEQGDSAMYLCASSFMGQYDEQYFGPGTRLTVT.

This chain joins TRBV27 and TRBJ1-1; D call uncertain. The CDR3 sequence is 13 residues long. The germline gives CDR1 MNHEY, CDR2 SMNVEV (reference sequence). Deletions cut 2 bases from V and 6 bases from J, with 10 bases between. CDR3 sequence: CASSLRSAAEAFF. In DNA, the CDR3 is TGTGCCAGCAGTTTAAGGTCAGCCGCTGAAGCTTTCTTT.

A few counts support this clone. This rearrangement joins TRBV5-1 to TRBJ1-1; perhaps TRBD1 as D (6 bases). V shed 0 bases and J shed 11 bases, with 17 bases lying between them. Germline V CDR1 and CDR2: SGHRS, YFSETQ. CDR3 length equals 14 residues. This chain's CDR3 is CASSLAGVGGPAFF. The CDR3 DNA sequence: TGCGCCAGCAGCTTGGCCGGAGTCGGGGGGCCGGCTTTCTTT.